Below are 9 T cell receptor beta chains sequenced from a single sample in a study of T cells in localized non-small cell lung cancer. The data were produced by immunoSEQ multiplex PCR, yet TCRdb's version contains in-frame clones alone and is incomplete. The sample includes 25,000 to 35,000 clones, 88% of them seen just once. The source was peripheral blood, collected before any cancer treatment. The receptor set was obtained from a female donor of 60 years or more with stage III squamous cell lung carcinoma.

The chain carries TRBV5-5 and TRBJ1-5; a weak D match, TRBD1 (5 bases). This CDR3 has 15 amino acids. CDR1 and CDR2 from the germline V gene are SGHKS and YYEKEE (reference sequence). V lost 2 bases and J lost 2, with 11 bases in between. CDR3 residues: CASSFRGERNQPQHF. For the CDR3, the DNA is TGTGCCAGCAGCTTCCGGGGGGAGCGCAATCAGCCCCAGCATTTT.

The V gene is TRBV5-1, the J gene TRBJ2-2; 9 bases agree with TRBD2. The trim removed 0 bases at V and 1 base at J, leaving 4 bases unmatched. Germline values: CDR1 SGHRS, CDR2 YFSETQ. The CDR3 totals 17 residues. In DNA form, the CDR3 reads TGCGCCAGCAGCTTGGGCGGACTAGCGAGGAACACCGGGGAGCTGTTTTTT. Translated, it gives CASSLGGLARNTGELFF.

This clone has only a few counts. The chain recombines TRBV23-1 with TRBJ2-3; 11 bases are shared with TRBD1. TRBV23-1 is placed among ORFs of uncertain function. The CDR3 length is 14 residues. V lost 8 bases, J lost 3 bases, and 4 bases stayed unmatched. CDR3 sequence (DNA): TGCGCCAGCCACGGGACAGGGGGGACAGATACGCAGTATTTT. It is translated as CASHGTGGTDTQYF.

The gene calls are TRBV28 and TRBJ1-2; D not resolved. This CDR3 has 14 residues. Germline CDR1 MDHEN, CDR2 SYDVKM. V dropped 2 bases and J dropped 4 bases, with 11 bases sitting between them. The CDR3, as DNA: TGTGCCAGCAGTTTAAGCGGGCCGAGCTATGGCTACACCTTC. Encoded protein: CASSLSGPSYGYTF.

The CDR3 coding sequence is TGTGCCAGCAGTGCGTGGACGGACAGGGGATTAGATGAGCAGTTCTTC. This sequence encodes CASSAWTDRGLDEQFF. The chain combines TRBV28 with TRBJ2-1; 9 positions match TRBD1. The CDR3 totals 16 residues. Germline V gene sequence: CDR1 MDHEN, CDR2 SYDVKM. V trimming: 5 bases; J trimming: 8 bases; junction bases outside the gene matches: 13.

DNA of the CDR3: TGTGCCAGCAGTACCGCTGGGCAGGCCACAGATACGCAGTATTTT. Encoded protein: CASSTAGQATDTQYF. The chain recombines TRBV6-5 with TRBJ2-3; D not certain. Trimming cost V 5 bases and J 2 bases, with 14 bases left between them. Germline values: CDR1 MNHEY, CDR2 SVGAGI. The CDR3 is made up of 15 amino acids.

This rearrangement joins TRBV6-5 to TRBJ1-3; possibly TRBD1 for D (6 bases). Looked up from germline, CDR1 is MNHEY and CDR2 is SVGAGI. This CDR3 comprises 16 residues. Trimming left V 0 bases short and J 4 bases short, with 13 bases between. The CDR3 protein is CASSYSIRGHGNTIYF. The CDR3 DNA reads as TGTGCCAGCAGTTACTCGATTCGGGGGCACGGAAACACCATATATTTT.

V usage is TRBV25-1 and J usage is TRBJ2-3, with D possibly called TRBD1 or TRBD2 (5 bases each). This CDR3 has 15 residues. Germline V gene lookup returns CDR1 MGHDK and CDR2 SYGVNS. Trimming left V 4 bases short and J 1 base short, with 12 bases between. The CDR3 DNA reads as TGTGCCAGCAGTGTCCCGGGACCCGGCACAGATACGCAGTATTTT. Residues: CASSVPGPGTDTQYF.

This clone was seen only once. This chain connects TRBV4-1 to TRBJ2-1; D is possibly TRBD2 (5 bases). This CDR3 spans 17 amino acids. Trimming removed 1 base at V and 0 bases at J, with 13 bases between. Per germline, CDR1 MGHRA and CDR2 YSYEKL. The CDR3 DNA follows: TGCGCCAGCAGCCAAGGTCGGCGGGCGAGCTCCTACAATGAGCAGTTCTTC. Translation gives CASSQGRRASSYNEQFF.